This TCR beta chain emerged from a study of T cell clones after liver transplantation (dated by TCRdb to between 2019 and 2020). General notes on the study: ITN030ST, the source of the samples, was a randomized trial that attempted immunosuppression withdrawal within 2 years of liver transplantation. After a pre-transplant mixed lymphocyte reaction, TCRbeta sequencing was used to pinpoint donor-reactive T cell clones, which were subsequently tracked in post-transplant blood. Third party-reactive TCRbeta sequences were also identified from pre-transplant MLRs to serve as an antigen-independent comparator for donor-reactive sequences. Of the eight recipients, a few were HCV-positive, while the remaining recipients had been transplanted for non-autoimmune, non-viral indications. No induction therapy was given to the subjects, and standard immunosuppression was administered until randomization at 12-24 months post-transplant. To count as tolerant, a recipient had to stay completely off immunosuppression for at least one year without liver enzymes climbing beyond twice the upper limit of normal. Blood samples were collected pre-transplant, pre-randomization before withdrawal, and post-randomization after either full withdrawal or failed withdrawal. The studied cohort comprised 8 liver transplant recipients, 3 classified as tolerant and 5 as non-tolerant.

Comment on this clone: Its antigen is still unknown. The input lacks base qualities; no much larger clone sits a single base away.

General findings and caveats noted by the study authors: In most of the 8 subjects, regardless of tolerance or HCV status, circulating donor-reactive CD4 TCRbeta sequences dropped significantly post-transplant. Because allograft tissue specimens were not available, migration of donor-reactive T cells into the graft, rather than deletion, may have occurred. Conclusions were preliminary, limited by small, heterogeneous patient numbers and non-standardized post-transplant time points. A greater decline was seen for donor-reactive sequences than for third party-reactive sequences, suggesting partial antigen-specific deletion unrelated to withdrawal success. When repertoire turnover was taken into account, detection of donor-reactive sequences was significantly reduced in 7 of 8 subjects for CD4 and in 8 of 8 subjects for CD8. Low numbers of available donor cells limited the measurable donor-reactive repertoire in two subjects.

The time point label corresponds to: pre-transplant. Thawed unstimulated PBMCs were stained for CD3, CD4 and CD8 and FACS-sorted into CD3+CD4+ and CD3+CD8+ populations. All 8 studied subjects were randomized to immunosuppression withdrawal. The Qiagen DNeasy Blood and Tissue Kit was used to isolate genomic DNA. High-throughput TCRbeta CDR3 sequencing of frozen genomic DNA was performed by immunoSEQ, with PCR amplification, mapping, bias correction and internal controls included. The study's own analysis went as follows. Productive rearrangements were kept, and unique TCRbeta sequences were defined by CDR3 nucleotide sequence plus V and J gene. A sequence counted as donor-reactive only if the sequence showed at least 5-fold expansion in CFSE-low cells compared with unstimulated pre-transplant cells and had a frequency of at least 0.01%. To ensure at least 90% detection power, minimum frequency thresholds were set for each subject based on that subject's lowest-template unstimulated sample. Jensen-Shannon divergence between the top 1000 TCRbeta sequences after and before transplant was used to measure repertoire turnover. Two-sided Fisher's exact tests were used to test for changes in the detection of donor-reactive sequences. Imported from immuneACCESS, the table was reduced by TCRdb to in-frame sequences with V and J called. These copies leave out some clones; in studies compared against another copy, an unresolved V gene accounts for under half, and the cause of the remainder is not known. That table furnishes V, J and clone size, whereas the DNA furnished D and trimming. The sample table holds around 60,000 clones, of which about 64% were seen once. 15% of the sample is taken by the ten largest.

This clonotype was obtained from a human donor who received a liver transplant. Specimen: CD4+ T cells from blood, collected before liver transplant.

CDR3 reads: CASSEASLGVTGELFF. The nucleotide sequence reads TGTGCCAGCAGTGAAGCGAGCCTAGGCGTCACCGGGGAGCTGTTTTTT. The chain links TRBV6-1 with TRBJ2-2; no D gene call is confident. Reading the germline V gene gives CDR1 MNHNS and CDR2 SASEGT. The junction carries 12 bases between V and J, which are trimmed by 0 bases and 4 bases respectively. From the cysteine through the phenylalanine, the CDR3 covers 16 amino acids. Here the CDR3 DNA is all that survives: 48 bases in frame from base 1.